The clone carrying this TCR beta chain showed up many times. J was trimmed by 1 base and V by 1 base; bases with no gene match: 8. Germline values: CDR1 DFQATT, CDR2 SNEGSKA (reference sequence). This CDR3 comprises 16 residues. The sample belongs to a study of neurological immune-mediated disorders. Study overall: Disease course was recorded as relapsing-remitting for some 31 and secondary progressive for about 9% of the 34 multiple sclerosis patients.

TCRdb re-analysed the 5' RACE reads in MiXCR, keeping a single row per CDR3 protein. Seen here are under 80,000 distinct CDR3 sequences, approximately 4.6% observed once, and the top ten hold around 3.5%. The sequenced sample consisted of PBMCs. This chain links TRBV20-1 with TRBJ2-5, with TRBD2 matching over 8 bases. The receptor comes from a woman between 50 and 59 years old with multiple sclerosis. In nucleotides, the CDR3 is TGCAGTGCTAGAGTTCCGGGAGGGGGGCCCCAAGAGACCCAGTACTTC. Translating gives CSARVPGGGPQETQYF.